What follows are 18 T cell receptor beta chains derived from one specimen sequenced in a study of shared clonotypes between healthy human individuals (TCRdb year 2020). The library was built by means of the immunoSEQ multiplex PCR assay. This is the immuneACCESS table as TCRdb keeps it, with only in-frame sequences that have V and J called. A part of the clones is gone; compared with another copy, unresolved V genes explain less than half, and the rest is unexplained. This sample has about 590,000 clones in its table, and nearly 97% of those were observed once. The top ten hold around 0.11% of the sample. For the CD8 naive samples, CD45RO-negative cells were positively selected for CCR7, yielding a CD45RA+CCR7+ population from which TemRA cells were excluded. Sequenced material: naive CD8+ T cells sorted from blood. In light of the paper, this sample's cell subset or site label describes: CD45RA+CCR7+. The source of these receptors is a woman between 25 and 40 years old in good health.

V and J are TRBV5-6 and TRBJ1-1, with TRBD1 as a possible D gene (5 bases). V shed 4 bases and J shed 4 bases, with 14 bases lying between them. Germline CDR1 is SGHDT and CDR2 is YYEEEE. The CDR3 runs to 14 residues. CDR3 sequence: CASSKDGTGTEAFF. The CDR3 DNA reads TGTGCCAGCAGCAAAGACGGGACGGGCACTGAAGCTTTCTTT.

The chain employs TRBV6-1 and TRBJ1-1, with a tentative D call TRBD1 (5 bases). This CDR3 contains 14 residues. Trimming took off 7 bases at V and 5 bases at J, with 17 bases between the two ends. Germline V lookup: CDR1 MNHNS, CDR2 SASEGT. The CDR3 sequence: CASKISRRGTEAFF. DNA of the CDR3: TGTGCCAGCAAAATCAGTAGGAGGGGAACTGAAGCTTTCTTT.

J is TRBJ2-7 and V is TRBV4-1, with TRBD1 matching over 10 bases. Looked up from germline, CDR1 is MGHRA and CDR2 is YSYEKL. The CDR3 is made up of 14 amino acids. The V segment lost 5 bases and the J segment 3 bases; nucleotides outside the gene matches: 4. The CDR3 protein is CASSNRDRGYEQYF. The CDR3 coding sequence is TGCGCCAGCAGCAATAGGGACAGGGGCTACGAGCAGTACTTC.

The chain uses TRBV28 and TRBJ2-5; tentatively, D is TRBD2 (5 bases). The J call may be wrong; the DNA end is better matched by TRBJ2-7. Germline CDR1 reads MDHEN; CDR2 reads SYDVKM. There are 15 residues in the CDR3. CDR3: CASRLTPGFSYEQYF. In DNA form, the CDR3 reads TGTGCCAGCAGACTTACCCCGGGGTTCTCCTACGAGCAGTACTTC.

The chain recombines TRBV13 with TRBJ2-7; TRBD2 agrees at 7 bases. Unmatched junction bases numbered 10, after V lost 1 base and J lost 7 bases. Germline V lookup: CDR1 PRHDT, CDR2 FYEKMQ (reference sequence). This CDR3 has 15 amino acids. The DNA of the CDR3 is TGTGCCAGCAGCTTAGTTTTGGCGGGAGCTGGGGAGCAGTACTTC. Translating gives CASSLVLAGAGEQYF.

The CDR3 DNA reads as TGTGCCAGCCGATGGGGGGGCCCAGGGAATGAGCAGTTCTTC. Its translation is CASRWGGPGNEQFF. This chain connects TRBV5-5 to TRBJ2-1; the D gene is possibly TRBD2 (7 bases). This CDR3 spans 14 amino acids. Trimming left V 7 bases short and J 7 bases short, with 18 bases between. Germline V gene lookup returns CDR1 SGHKS and CDR2 YYEKEE (reference sequence).

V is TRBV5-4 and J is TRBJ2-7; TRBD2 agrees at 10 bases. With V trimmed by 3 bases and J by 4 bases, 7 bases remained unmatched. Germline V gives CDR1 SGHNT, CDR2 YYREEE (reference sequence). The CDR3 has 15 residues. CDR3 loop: CASSWASGSEYEQYF. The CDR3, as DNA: TGTGCCAGCAGCTGGGCTAGCGGGAGTGAATACGAGCAGTACTTC.

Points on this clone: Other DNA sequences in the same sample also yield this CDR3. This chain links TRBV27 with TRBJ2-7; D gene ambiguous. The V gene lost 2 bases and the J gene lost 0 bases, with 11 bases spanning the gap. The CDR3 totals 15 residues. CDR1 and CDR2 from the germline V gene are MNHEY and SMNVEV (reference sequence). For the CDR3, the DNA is TGTGCCAGCAGTTTAGTTGCCTTAAGCTCCTACGAGCAGTACTTC. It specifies CASSLVALSSYEQYF.

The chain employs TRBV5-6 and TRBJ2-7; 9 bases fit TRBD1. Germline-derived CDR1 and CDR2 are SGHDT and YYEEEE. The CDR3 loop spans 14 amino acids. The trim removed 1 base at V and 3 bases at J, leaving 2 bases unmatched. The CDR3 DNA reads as TGTGCCAGCAGCTTGACGACAGGGGGCTACGAGCAGTACTTC. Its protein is CASSLTTGGYEQYF.

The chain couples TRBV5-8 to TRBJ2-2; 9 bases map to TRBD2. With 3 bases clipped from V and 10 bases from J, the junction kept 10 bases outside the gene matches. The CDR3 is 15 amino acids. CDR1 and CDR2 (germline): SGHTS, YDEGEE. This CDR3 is CASSSTSGSGEELFF. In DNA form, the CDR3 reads TGTGCCAGCAGCTCGACTAGCGGATCTGGGGAGGAGCTGTTTTTT.

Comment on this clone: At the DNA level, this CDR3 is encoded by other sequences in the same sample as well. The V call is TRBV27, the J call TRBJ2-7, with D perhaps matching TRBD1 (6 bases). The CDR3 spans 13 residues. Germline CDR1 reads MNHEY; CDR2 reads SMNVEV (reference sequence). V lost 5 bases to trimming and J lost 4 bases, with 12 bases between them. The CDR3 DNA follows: TGTGCCAGCAGTCCTTCACAGGGTTACGAGCAGTACTTC. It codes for CASSPSQGYEQYF.

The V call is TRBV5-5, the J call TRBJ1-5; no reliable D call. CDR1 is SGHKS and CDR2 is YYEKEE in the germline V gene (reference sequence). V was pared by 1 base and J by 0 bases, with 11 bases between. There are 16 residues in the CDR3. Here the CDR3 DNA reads TGTGCCAGCAGCTTGATGTCGTCCGATAGCAATCAGCCCCAGCATTTT. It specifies CASSLMSSDSNQPQHF.

CDR3 region: CATSRDFSTEGNTEAFF. CDR3 sequence (DNA): TGTGCCACCAGCAGAGATTTTTCTACAGAGGGGAACACTGAAGCTTTCTTT. The chain employs TRBV15 and TRBJ1-1; D call uncertain. V was clipped by 0 bases and J by 1 base, with 15 bases between them. There are 17 residues in the CDR3. Germline V gives CDR1 LNHNV, CDR2 YYDKDF (reference sequence). The full variable domain, completed using reference TRBV15 and TRBJ1-1, is DAMVIQNPRYQVTQFGKPVTLSCSQTLNHNVMYWYQQKSSQAPKLLFHYYDKDFNNEADTPDNFQSRRPNTSFCFLDIRSPGLGDTAMYLCATSRDFSTEGNTEAFFGQGTRLTVV.

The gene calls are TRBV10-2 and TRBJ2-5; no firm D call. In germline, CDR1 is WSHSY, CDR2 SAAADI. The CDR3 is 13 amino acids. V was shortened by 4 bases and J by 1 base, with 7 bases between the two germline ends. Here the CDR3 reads CASSGYIQETQYF. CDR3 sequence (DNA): TGCGCCAGCAGTGGATATATCCAAGAGACCCAGTACTTC.

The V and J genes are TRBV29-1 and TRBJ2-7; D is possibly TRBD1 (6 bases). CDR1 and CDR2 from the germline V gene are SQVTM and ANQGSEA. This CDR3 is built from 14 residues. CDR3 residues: CSAMLLQGTYEQYF. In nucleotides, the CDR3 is TGCAGTGCCATGCTCTTACAGGGCACCTACGAGCAGTACTTC.

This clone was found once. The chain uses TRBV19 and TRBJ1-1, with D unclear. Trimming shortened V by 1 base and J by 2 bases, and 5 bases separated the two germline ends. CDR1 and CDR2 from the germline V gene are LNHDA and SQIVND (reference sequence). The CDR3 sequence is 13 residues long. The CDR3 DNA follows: TGTGCCAGTAGTATAGGATCTAACACTGAAGCTTTCTTT. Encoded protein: CASSIGSNTEAFF.

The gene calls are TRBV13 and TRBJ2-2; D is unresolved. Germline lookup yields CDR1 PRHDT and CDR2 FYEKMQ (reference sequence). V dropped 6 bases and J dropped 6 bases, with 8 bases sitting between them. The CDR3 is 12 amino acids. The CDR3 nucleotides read TGTGCCAGCAGGGGGTTGGCCGGGGAGCTGTTTTTT. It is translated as CASRGLAGELFF. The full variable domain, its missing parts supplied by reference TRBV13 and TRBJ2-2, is AAGVIQSPRHLIKEKRETATLKCYPIPRHDTVYWYQQGPGQDPQFLISFYEKMQSDKGSIPDRFSAQQFSDYHSELNMSSLELGDSALYFCASRGLAGELFFGEGSRLTVL.

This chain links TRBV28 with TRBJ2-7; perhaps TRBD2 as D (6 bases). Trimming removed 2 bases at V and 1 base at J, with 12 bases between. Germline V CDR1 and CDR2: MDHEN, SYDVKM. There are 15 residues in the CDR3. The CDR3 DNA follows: TGTGCCAGCAGTTTACGGGGGACGGGGTCCTACGAGCAGTACTTC. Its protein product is CASSLRGTGSYEQYF. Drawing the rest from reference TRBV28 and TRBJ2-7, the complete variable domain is DVKVTQSSRYLVKRTGEKVFLECVQDMDHENMFWYRQDPGLGLRLIYFSYDVKMKEKGDIPEGYSVSREKKERFSLILESASTNQTSMYLCASSLRGTGSYEQYFGPGTRLTVT.